This T cell receptor beta chain appears in the sequencing data of a study of shared clonotypes between healthy human individuals. Study-level points and caveats: Memory subsets had estimated richness that was generally smaller than that of naive subsets. A reduction in generation probabilities was seen for non-shared clonotypes relative to those shared by all four donors.

The CDR3 loop spans 15 amino acids. In germline, CDR1 is MNHNS, CDR2 SASEGT. Trimming at V came to 6 bases and at J to 0 bases, leaving 7 bases not matched to a gene. Each sorted subset replicate got 200 ng genomic DNA, tens of thousands of genomes. TCRdb's copy holds only in-frame clones and misses some; the assay was immunoSEQ multiplex PCR. The sample includes about 1.5 million clones, more than 95% of them seen just once. Concerning this clone: Its antigen is currently unknown.

Sequenced: naive CD4+ T cells sorted from blood. The subset: CD45RA+ positively selected. The clonotype was recovered from a man aged 25-45 years in good health. The V and J genes are TRBV6-1 and TRBJ2-7; TRBD2 matches at 8 bases. In nucleotides, the CDR3 is TGTGCCAGCAGCAGCAGAAGCGGGAGCTCCTACGAGCAGTACTTC. It translates to CASSSRSGSSYEQYF.